The rows below give T cell receptor beta chains drawn from one sample of a study of response to subunit inactivated influenza vaccine. A single record per CDR3 protein comes from TCRdb applying MiXCR to the RT-PCR reads. The sample shows about 620,000 distinct CDR3 sequences, about 11% of them seen only once. The data were also submitted as part of a second study, on T cells expressing NK-cell markers.

The sequencing used PBMCs from blood, collected on the day of vaccination. The receptors shown here come from a man in his fifties or sixties who received an inactivated influenza vaccine. Each CDR3 is given with its conserved first and last residue. Each record gives: V gene, clone size, J gene, D gene, CDR3 DNA, CDR3 protein. D genes are given only for firm matches. A row's size may be missing; if present it is once, few, many or a size class.

TRBV20-1	few	TRBJ1-6	TRBD1	TGCAGTGCTAGGAGTGGGACAGGTTCCAATTCACCCCTCCACTTT	CSARSGTGSNSPLHF
TRBV5-5	NA	TRBJ2-7	TRBD1	TGTGCCAGCAGCTTGGATACAGGGGGCGTCTACGAGCAGTACTTC	CASSLDTGGVYEQYF
TRBV28	few	TRBJ2-7	TRBD2	TGTGCCAGCAGTCCGGGACTAGCGTCGATAGGCGAGCAGTACTTC	CASSPGLASIGEQYF
TRBV5-1	few	TRBJ2-5	NA	TGCGCCAGCAGCCTCTCCTCCGGGACGGGGGAGACCCAGTACTTC	CASSLSSGTGETQYF
TRBV7-9	NA	TRBJ1-2	NA	TGTGCCAGCAGCTTTAGGCGCCTGGGGGGCTACACCTTC	CASSFRRLGGYTF
TRBV12-3/TRBV12-4	NA	TRBJ2-1	NA	TGTGCCAGCAGTCCCGACACCAATGAGCAGTTCTTC	CASSPDTNEQFF
TRBV20-1	NA	TRBJ2-3	NA	TGCAGTGCTATCTCACCCCTTAAAAATACGCAGTATTTT	CSAISPLKNTQYF
TRBV6-2/TRBV6-3	NA	TRBJ2-5	NA	TGTGCCAGCATGAAGGATTACCAAGAGACCCAGTACTTC	CASMKDYQETQYF
TRBV5-1	few	TRBJ1-5	TRBD1	TGCGCCAGCAGCTTGGAGGCAGGGGGCGTCAATCAGCCCCAGCATTTT	CASSLEAGGVNQPQHF
TRBV6-2/TRBV6-3	few	TRBJ1-5	NA	TGTGCCAGCAGTGCCCGTGGATGGTATAGCAATCAGCCCCAGCATTTT	CASSARGWYSNQPQHF
TRBV3-1	NA	TRBJ2-7	NA	TGTGCCAGCAGCCAAGATGAGGCTGGTGAGCAGTACTTC	CASSQDEAGEQYF
TRBV18	NA	TRBJ2-7	NA	TGTGCCAGCTCACCACCGGGCAGGGGGGGCTACGAGCAGTACTTC	CASSPPGRGGYEQYF
TRBV5-1	many	TRBJ1-4	NA	TGCGCCAGCAGCTTGGGACAGTCAGCAACTAATGAAAAACTGTTTTTT	CASSLGQSATNEKLFF
TRBV10-3	many	TRBJ2-5	TRBD1	TGTGCCATCAGTGAGTTTTCGGCCTGGACAGGGGTATTAGAGACCCAGTACTTC	CAISEFSAWTGVLETQYF
TRBV20-1	many	TRBJ1-5	NA	TGCAGTGCTAACAGGCAAGATTATAGCAATCAGCCCCAGCATTTT	CSANRQDYSNQPQHF
TRBV5-1	few	TRBJ2-1	NA	TGCGCCAGCAGCTCGGAAGTGATCCATGAGCAGTTCTTC	CASSSEVIHEQFF
TRBV28	NA	TRBJ2-3	NA	TGTGCCAGCAGTACAAACTTGGATACGCAGTATTTT	CASSTNLDTQYF
TRBV4-1	NA	TRBJ1-6	NA	TGCGCCAGCAGCCAAGATCCGGGGGCTGGTTCACCCCTCCACTTT	CASSQDPGAGSPLHF